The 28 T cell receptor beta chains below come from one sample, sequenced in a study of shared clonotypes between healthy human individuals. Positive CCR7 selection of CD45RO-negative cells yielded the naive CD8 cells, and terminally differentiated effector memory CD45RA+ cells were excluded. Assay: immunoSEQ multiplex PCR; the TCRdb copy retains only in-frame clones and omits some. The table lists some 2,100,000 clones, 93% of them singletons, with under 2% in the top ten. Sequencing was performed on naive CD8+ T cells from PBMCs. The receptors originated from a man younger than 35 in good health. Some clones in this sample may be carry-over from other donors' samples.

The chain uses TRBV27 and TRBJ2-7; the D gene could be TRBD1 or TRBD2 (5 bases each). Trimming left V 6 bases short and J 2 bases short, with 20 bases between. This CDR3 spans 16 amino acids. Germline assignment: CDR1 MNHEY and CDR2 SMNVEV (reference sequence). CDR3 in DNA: TGTGCCAGCAGCTGGAGTACCGGGGCCCGACCCTACGAGCAGTACTTC. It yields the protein CASSWSTGARPYEQYF.

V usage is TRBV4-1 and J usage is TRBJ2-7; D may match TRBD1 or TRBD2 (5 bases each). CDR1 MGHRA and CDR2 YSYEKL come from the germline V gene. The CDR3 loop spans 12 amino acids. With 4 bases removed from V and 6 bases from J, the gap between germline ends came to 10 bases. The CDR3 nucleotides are TGCGCCAGCAGCCGGCCTGGGGGCGAGCAGTACTTC. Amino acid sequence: CASSRPGGEQYF.

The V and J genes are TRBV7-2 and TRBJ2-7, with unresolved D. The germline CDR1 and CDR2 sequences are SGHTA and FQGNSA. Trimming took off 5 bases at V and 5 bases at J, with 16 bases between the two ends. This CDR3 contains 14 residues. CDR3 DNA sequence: TGTGCCAGCAGCGACCGACGGGTTGGGAACGAGCAGTACTTC. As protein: CASSDRRVGNEQYF.

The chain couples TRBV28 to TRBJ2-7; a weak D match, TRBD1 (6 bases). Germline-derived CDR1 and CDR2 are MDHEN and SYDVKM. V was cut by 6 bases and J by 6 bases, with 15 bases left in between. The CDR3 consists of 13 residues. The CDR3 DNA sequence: TGTGCCAGCAGGGTACAGGGCCTATCCGAGCAGTACTTC. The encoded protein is CASRVQGLSEQYF.

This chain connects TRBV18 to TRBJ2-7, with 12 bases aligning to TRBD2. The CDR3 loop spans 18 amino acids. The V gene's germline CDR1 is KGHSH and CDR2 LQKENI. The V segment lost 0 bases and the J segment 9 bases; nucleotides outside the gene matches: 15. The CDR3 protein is CASSPPWASGRANFRQYF. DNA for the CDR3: TGTGCCAGCTCACCACCGTGGGCTAGCGGGAGGGCCAATTTTCGGCAGTACTTC.

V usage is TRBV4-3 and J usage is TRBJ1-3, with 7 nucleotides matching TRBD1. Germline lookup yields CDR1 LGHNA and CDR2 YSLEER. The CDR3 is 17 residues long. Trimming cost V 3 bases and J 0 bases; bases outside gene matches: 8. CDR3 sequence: CASSHGRRDSSGNTIYF. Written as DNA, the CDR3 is TGCGCCAGCAGCCATGGCAGACGGGACAGCTCTGGAAACACCATATATTTT.

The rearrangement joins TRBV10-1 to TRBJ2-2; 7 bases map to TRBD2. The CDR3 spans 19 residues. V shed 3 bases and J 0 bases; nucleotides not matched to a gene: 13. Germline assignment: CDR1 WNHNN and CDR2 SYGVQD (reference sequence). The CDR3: CASSDPGRATPSNTGELFF. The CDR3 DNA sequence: TGCGCCAGCAGTGACCCGGGGAGGGCCACCCCTTCGAACACCGGGGAGCTGTTTTTT.

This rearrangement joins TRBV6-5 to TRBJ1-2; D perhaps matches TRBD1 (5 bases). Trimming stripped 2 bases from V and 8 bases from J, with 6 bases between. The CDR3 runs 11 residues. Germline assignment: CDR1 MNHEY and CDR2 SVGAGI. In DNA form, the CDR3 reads TGTGCCAGCAGTTACGGGGCGGGCTACACCTTC. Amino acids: CASSYGAGYTF.

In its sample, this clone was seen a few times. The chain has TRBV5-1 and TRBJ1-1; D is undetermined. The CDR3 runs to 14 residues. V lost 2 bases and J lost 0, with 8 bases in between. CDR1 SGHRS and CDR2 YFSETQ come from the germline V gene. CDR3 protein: CASSLDKMNTEAFF. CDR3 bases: TGCGCCAGCAGCTTAGACAAAATGAACACTGAAGCTTTCTTT.

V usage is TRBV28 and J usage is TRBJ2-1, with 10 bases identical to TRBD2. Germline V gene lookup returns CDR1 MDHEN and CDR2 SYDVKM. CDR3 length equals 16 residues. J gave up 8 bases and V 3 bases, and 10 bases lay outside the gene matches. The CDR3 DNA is TGTGCCAGCAGTTTCTTTACTAGCGGGGAGGCCCATGAGCAGTTCTTC. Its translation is CASSFFTSGEAHEQFF.

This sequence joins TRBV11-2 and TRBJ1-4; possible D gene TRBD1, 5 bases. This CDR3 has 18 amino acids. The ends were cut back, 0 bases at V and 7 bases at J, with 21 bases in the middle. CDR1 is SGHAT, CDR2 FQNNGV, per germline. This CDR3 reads CASSLDSSGSPTGEKLFF. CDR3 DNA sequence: TGTGCCAGCAGCTTAGACTCGTCAGGGAGCCCTACTGGTGAAAAACTGTTTTTT.

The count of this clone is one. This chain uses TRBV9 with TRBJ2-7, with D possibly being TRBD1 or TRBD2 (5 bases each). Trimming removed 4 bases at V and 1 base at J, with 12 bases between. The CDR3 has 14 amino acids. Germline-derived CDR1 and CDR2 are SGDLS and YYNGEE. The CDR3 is CASSQGWGSYEQYF. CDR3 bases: TGTGCCAGCAGCCAGGGCTGGGGGTCCTACGAGCAGTACTTC.

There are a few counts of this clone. CDR3 coding DNA: TGTGCCAGCAGTTTGAACAGTAAAGGGCCCCAGCATTTT. It encodes CASSLNSKGPQHF. The rearrangement links TRBV28 to TRBJ1-5; D is unresolved. V was clipped by 3 bases and J by 9 bases, with 12 bases between them. CDR3 length equals 13 residues. CDR1 and CDR2 from the germline V gene are MDHEN and SYDVKM.

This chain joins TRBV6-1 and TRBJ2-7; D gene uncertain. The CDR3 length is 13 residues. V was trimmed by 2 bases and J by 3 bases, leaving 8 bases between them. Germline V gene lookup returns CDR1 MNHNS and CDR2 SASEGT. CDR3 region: CASSERQHYEQYF. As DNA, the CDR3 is TGTGCCAGCAGTGAAAGACAACACTACGAGCAGTACTTC.

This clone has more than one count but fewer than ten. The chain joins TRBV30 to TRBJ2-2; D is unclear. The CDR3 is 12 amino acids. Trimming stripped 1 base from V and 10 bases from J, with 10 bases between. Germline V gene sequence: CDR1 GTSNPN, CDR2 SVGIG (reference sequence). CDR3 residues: CAWSEGFLELFF. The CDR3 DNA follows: TGTGCCTGGAGTGAAGGGTTCTTGGAGCTGTTTTTT. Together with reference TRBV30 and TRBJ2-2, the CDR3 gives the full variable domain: SQTIHQWPATLVQPVGSPLSLECTVEGTSNPNLYWYRQAAGRGLQLLFYSVGIGQISSEVPQNLSASRPQDRQFILSSKKLLLSDSGFYLCAWSEGFLELFFGEGSRLTVL.

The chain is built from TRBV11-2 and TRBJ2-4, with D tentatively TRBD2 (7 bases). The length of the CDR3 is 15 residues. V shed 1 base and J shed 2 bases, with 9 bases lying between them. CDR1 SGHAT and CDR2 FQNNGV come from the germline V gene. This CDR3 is CASSLGGGPKNIQYF. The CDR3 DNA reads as TGTGCCAGCAGCTTAGGGGGGGGCCCCAAAAACATTCAGTACTTC.

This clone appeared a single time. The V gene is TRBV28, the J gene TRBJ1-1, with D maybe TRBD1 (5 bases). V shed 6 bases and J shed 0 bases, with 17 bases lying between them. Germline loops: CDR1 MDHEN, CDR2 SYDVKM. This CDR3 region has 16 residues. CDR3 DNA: TGTGCCAGCAGGCCTCGGACACCTCTTGTGAACACTGAAGCTTTCTTT. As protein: CASRPRTPLVNTEAFF.

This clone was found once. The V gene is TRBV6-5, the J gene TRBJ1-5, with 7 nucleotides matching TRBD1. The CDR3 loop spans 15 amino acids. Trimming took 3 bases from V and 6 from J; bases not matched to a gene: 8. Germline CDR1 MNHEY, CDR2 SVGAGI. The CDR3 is CASSYREGASQPQHF. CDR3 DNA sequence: TGTGCCAGCAGTTATCGGGAGGGGGCGAGTCAGCCCCAGCATTTT.

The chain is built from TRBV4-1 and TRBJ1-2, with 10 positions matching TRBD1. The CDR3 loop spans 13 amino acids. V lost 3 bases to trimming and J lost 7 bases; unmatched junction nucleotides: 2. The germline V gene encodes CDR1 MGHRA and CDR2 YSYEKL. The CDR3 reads CASSQTGGPGYTF. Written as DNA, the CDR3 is TGCGCCAGCAGCCAGACAGGGGGCCCTGGCTACACCTTC.

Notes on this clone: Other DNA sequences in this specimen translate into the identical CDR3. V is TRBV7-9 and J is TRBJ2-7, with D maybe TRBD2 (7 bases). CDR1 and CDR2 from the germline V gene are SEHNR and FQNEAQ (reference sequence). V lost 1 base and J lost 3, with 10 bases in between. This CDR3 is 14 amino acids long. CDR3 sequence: CASSLGRGLYEQYF. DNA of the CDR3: TGTGCCAGCAGCTTAGGGCGGGGGCTCTACGAGCAGTACTTC.

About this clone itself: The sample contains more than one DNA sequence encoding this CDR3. CDR3 protein: CASSVGQANQPQHF. The CDR3 DNA reads TGTGCCAGCAGCGTCGGACAGGCCAATCAGCCCCAGCATTTT. The chain joins TRBV9 to TRBJ1-5; 7 bases line up with TRBD1. CDR1 SGDLS and CDR2 YYNGEE come from the germline V gene. V lost 2 bases to trimming and J lost 3 bases; unmatched junction nucleotides: 2. CDR3 size: 14 residues.

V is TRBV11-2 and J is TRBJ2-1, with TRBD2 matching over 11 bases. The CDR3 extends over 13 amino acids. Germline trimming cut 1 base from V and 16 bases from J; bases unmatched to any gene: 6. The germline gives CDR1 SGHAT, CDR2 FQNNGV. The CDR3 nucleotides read TGTGCCAGCAGCTTAGTTAAACTAGCGGGAGTCTTCTTC. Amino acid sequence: CASSLVKLAGVFF. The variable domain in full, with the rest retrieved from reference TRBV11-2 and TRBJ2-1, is EAGVAQSPRYKIIEKRQSVAFWCNPISGHATLYWYQQILGQGPKLLIQFQNNGVVDDSQLPKDRFSAERLKGVDSTLKIQPAKLEDSAVYLCASSLVKLAGVFFGPGTRLTVL.

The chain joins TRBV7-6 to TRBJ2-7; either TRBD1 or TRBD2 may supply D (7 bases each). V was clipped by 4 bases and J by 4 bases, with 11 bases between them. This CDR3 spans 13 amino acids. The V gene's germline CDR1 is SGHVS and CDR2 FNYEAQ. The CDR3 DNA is TGTGCCAGCAGCTCCAGGGGGGGGTACGAGCAGTACTTC. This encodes CASSSRGGYEQYF.

The CDR3 DNA is TGTGCCACTAAAACCCATTTGAACACTGAAGCTTTCTTT. It specifies CATKTHLNTEAFF. The chain employs TRBV28 and TRBJ1-1; no firm D call. CDR1 MDHEN and CDR2 SYDVKM come from the germline V gene. The V end lost 10 bases, the J end lost 0 bases, and 12 bases lay between the germline ends. The CDR3 contains 13 residues.

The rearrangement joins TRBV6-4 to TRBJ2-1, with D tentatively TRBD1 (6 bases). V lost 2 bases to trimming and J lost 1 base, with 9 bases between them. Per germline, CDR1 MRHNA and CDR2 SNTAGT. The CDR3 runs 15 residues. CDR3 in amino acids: CASSDGQGSYNEQFF. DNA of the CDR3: TGTGCCAGCAGTGACGGGCAGGGGTCCTACAATGAGCAGTTCTTC.

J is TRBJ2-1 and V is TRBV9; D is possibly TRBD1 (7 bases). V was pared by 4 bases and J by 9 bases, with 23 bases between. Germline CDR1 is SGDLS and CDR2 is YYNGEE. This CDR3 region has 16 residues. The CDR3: CASSPQGGPSRGEQFF. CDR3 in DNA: TGTGCCAGCAGCCCCCAGGGGGGACCCTCAAGAGGTGAGCAGTTCTTC.

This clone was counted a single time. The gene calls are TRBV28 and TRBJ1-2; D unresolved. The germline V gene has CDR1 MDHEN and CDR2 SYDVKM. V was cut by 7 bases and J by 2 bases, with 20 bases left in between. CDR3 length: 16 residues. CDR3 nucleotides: TGTGCCAGCATAGGCCCCTGGGCCTCGGCCAACTATGGCTACACCTTC. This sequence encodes CASIGPWASANYGYTF.

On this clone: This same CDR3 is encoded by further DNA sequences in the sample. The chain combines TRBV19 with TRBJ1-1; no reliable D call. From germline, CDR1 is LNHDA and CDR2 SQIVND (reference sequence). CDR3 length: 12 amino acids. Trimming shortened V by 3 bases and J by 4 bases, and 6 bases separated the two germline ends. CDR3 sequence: CASSIGLTEAFF. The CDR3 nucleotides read TGTGCCAGTAGTATCGGACTCACTGAAGCTTTCTTT.